The text below deals with one T cell receptor beta chain. Its antigen is undetermined. The same CDR3 can be traced to other DNA sequences in this sample. The data belong to a study of shared clonotypes between healthy human individuals. Assay: immunoSEQ multiplex PCR; the TCRdb copy retains only in-frame clones and omits some. The repertoire holds 1,400,000 or so clones, with approximately 98.5% as singletons. Broader study findings: It was observed that roughly 5.5% of naive CD4 clonotypes were shared across several donors.

In germline, CDR1 is SQVTM, CDR2 ANQGSEA. The CDR3 is made up of 14 amino acids. V shed 3 bases and J shed 0 bases, with 9 bases lying between them. The J gene is TRBJ2-1, the V gene TRBV29-1; perhaps TRBD2 as D (5 bases). This TCR came from a man in his thirties or forties in good health. Sequences were obtained from naive CD4+ T cells sorted from blood. Subset of the sample: CD45RA+ positively selected. DNA of the CDR3: TGCAGCGTTGAGGGAGCAGACTCCTACAATGAGCAGTTCTTC. Translation gives CSVEGADSYNEQFF.